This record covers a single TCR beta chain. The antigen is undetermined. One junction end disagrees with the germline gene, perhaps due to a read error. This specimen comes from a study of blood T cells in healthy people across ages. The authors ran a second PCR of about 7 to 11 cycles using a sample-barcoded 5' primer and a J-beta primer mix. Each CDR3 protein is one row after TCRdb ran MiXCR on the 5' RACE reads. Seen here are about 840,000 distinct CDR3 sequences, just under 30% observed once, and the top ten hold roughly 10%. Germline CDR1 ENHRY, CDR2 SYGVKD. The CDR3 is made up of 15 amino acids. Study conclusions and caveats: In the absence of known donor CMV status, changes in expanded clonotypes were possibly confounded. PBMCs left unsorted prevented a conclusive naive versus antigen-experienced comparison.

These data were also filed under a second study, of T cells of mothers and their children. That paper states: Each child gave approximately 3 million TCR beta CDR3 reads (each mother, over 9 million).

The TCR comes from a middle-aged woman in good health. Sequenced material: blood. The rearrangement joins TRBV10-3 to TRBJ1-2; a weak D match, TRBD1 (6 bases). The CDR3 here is CAISKSSRGNSGYTF. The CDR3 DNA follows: TGTGCCATCAGTAAGTCAAGCAGGGGAAATAGTGGCTACACCTTC.